This TCR beta chain is drawn from a study of neurological immune-mediated disorders. MiXCR was run by TCRdb on the 5' RACE reads, yielding one entry per CDR3 protein. This sample has 35,000 to 40,000 distinct CDR3 sequences; approximately 10% occur once, and the top ten carry 3.9%. The sample holds many counts of this clonotype. The CDR3 sequence is 15 residues long. The V end lost 0 bases, the J end lost 8 bases, and 15 bases lay between the germline ends. The V gene's germline CDR1 is SGHNT and CDR2 YYREEE (reference sequence). The rearrangement links TRBV5-4 to TRBJ2-1; a weak D match, TRBD1 (7 bases). The receptor was isolated from a woman aged 25-40 years with HTLV-1-associated myelopathy (HAM/TSP). Sequences were obtained from CD4+ T cells from blood. DNA for the CDR3: TGTGCCAGCAGCTTGGGGGGGGACAGACGGGATGAGCAGTTCTTC. Translated, it gives CASSLGGDRRDEQFF.